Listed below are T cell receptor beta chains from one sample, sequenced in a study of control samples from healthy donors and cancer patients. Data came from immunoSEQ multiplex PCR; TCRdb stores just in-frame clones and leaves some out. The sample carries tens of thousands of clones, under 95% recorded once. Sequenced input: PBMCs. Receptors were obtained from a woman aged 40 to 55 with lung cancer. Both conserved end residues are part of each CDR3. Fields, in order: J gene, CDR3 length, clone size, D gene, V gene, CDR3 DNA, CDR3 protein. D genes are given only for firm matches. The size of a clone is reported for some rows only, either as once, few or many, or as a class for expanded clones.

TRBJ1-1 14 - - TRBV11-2 TGTGCCAGCAGCCTAACTTGGCGGAACACTGAAGCTTTCTTT CASSLTWRNTEAFF
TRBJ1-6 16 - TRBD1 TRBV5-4 TGTGCCAGCAGCGCTGAAACAGGGGGTCCCAATTCACCCCTCCACTTT CASSAETGGPNSPLHF
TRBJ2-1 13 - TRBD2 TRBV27 TGTGCCAGCACAGTAGCGGGGGGGAATGAGCAGTTCTTC CASTVAGGNEQFF
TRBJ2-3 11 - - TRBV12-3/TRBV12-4 TGTGCCAGCAGTTCCACAGATACGCAGTATTTT CASSSTDTQYF
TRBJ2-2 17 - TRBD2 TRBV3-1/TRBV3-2 TGTGCCCGCCGCCCGAGAAGGCGGGGGGGCGGTACCGGGGAGCTGTTTTTT CARRPRRRGGGTGELFF
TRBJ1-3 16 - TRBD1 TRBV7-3 TGTGCCAGCAGCTTCACCGGGACAGGGACGGGAAACACCATATATTTT CASSFTGTGTGNTIYF
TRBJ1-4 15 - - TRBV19 TGTGCCAGTAACGAAGCAGCCGCAACTAATGAAAAACTGTTTTTT CASNEAAATNEKLFF
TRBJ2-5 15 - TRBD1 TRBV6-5 TGTGCCAGCAGTCCTGGGACAGGCCGGAGAGAGACCCAGTACTTC CASSPGTGRRETQYF
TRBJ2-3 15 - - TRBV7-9 TGTGCCAGCAGCAAGATCGGGGCCGGCACAGATACGCAGTATTTT CASSKIGAGTDTQYF
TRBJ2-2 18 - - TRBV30 TGTGCCTGGACCAGCGGACAGCTGATAACTCCGAACACCGGGGAGCTGTTTTTT CAWTSGQLITPNTGELFF
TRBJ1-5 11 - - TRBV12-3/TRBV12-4 TGTGCCAGCAGTTTTGGTCAGCCCCAGCATTTT CASSFGQPQHF
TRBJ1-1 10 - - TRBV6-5 TGTGCCAGCAGAACGGCCGAAGCTTTCTTT CASRTAEAFF
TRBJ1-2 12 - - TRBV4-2 TGTGCCAGCAGCCACCAACTCGGAGGCTACACCTTC CASSHQLGGYTF
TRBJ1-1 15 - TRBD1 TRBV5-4 TGTGCCAGCAGCACCCCGGGACAGGGGGGTACTGAAGCTTTCTTT CASSTPGQGGTEAFF
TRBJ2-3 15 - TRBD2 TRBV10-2 TGCGCCAGCAGCTCAACGGGGGGGCCTATAGATACGCAGTATTTT CASSSTGGPIDTQYF
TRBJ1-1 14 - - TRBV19 TGTGCCAGTAGTATGGAGGACCTGAACACTGAAGCTTTCTTT CASSMEDLNTEAFF
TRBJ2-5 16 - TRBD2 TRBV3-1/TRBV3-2 TGTGCCAGCAGCCCACAGAGCGGGGGGCCGGGAGAGACCCAGTACTTC CASSPQSGGPGETQYF
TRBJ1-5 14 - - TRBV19 TGTGCCAGTAGTATCGACGACAGGAATCAGCCCCAGCATTTT CASSIDDRNQPQHF
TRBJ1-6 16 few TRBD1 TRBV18 TGTGCCAGCTCCTCGACAGGGCTCGGGGTTGATTCACCCCTCCACTTT CASSSTGLGVDSPLHF
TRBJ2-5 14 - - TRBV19 TGTGCCAGTAGTATTCCCCCCGAGTGGAAGACCCAGTACTTC CASSIPPEWKTQYF
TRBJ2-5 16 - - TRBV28 TGTGCCAGCAGTTTTCGGGACCCATTCCTGCCGGAGACCCAGTACTTC CASSFRDPFLPETQYF
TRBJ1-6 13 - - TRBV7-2 TGTGCCAGCAGCTTAGATGGCGGTTCACCCCTCCACTTT CASSLDGGSPLHF
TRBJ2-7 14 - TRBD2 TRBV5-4 TGTGCCAGCAGCTTGGATAGCGGGAACTACGAGCAGTACTTC CASSLDSGNYEQYF
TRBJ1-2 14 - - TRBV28 TGTGCCAGCAGTTTGGCAGGCCCCGGCAATGGCTACACCTTC CASSLAGPGNGYTF
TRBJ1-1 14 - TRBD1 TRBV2 TGTGCCAGCAGGGATAGACAGGGGGTGACTGAAGCTTTCTTT CASRDRQGVTEAFF
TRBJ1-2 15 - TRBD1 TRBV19 TGTGCCAGTAGTCTTCCCAGACAGGGGGCGGATGGCTACACCTTC CASSLPRQGADGYTF
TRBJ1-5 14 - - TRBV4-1 TGCGCCAGCAGCCAACTGGGGCGCAATCAGCCCCAGCATTTT CASSQLGRNQPQHF
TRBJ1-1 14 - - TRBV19 TGTGCCAGTAGTGCGTCAGAATTGAACACTGAAGCTTTCTTT CASSASELNTEAFF
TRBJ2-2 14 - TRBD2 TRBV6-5 TGTGCCAGCAACTCGCGGGGGGGCCTCGGGGAGCTGTTTTTT CASNSRGGLGELFF
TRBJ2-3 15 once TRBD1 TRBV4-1 TGCGCCAGCAGCCCGGGACAGGATTTCCAGGATACGCAGTATTTT CASSPGQDFQDTQYF
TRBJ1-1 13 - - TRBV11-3 TGTGCCAGCAGCTTCTCGGTATACTATGAAGCTTTCTTT CASSFSVYYEAFF
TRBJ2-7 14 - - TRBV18 TGTGCCAGCTCACCACCCGCGCTTTCCTACGAGCAGTACTTC CASSPPALSYEQYF
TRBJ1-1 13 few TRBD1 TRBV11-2 TGTGCCAGCAGCTTAGGGGACAGGAATGAAGCTTTCTTT CASSLGDRNEAFF
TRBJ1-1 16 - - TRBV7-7 TGTGCTAGCAGTTTATCCGAACGGGGACCGAACACTGAAGCTTTCTTT CASSLSERGPNTEAFF
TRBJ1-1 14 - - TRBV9 TGTGCCAGCAGCGTAGCCGGGTCGAACACTGAAGCTTTCTTT CASSVAGSNTEAFF
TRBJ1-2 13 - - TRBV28 TGTGCCAGCAGCCCGACAGGCGACTATGGCTACACCTTC CASSPTGDYGYTF
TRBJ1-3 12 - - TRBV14 TGTGCCAGCAGCCAAAGTGGAAACACCATATATTTT CASSQSGNTIYF
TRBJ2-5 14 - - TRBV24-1 TGTGCCACCAGTGAGGCGAGGTTGGGAGAGACCCAGTACTTC CATSEARLGETQYF
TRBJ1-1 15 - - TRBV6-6 TGTGCCAGCAGTTACCTGACCCAGGGAGTTCCTGAAGCTTTCTTT CASSYLTQGVPEAFF
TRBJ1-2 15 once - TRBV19 TGTGCCAGTAGTATCGCCGGAGGGGGTCTCTATGGCTACACCTTC CASSIAGGGLYGYTF